This T cell receptor (beta chain) was recorded in a study of CD8 T cells in Susac syndrome. Reverse transcription of roughly 0.45 to 1 ug RNA used random hexamers. A single record per CDR3 protein comes from TCRdb applying MiXCR to the immunoSEQ multiplex PCR reads. The table shows some 220,000 distinct CDR3 sequences, with roughly 96% occurring only once. The V and J ends lost 5 bases and 3 bases respectively, with 10 bases between them. The CDR3 has 13 residues. The V gene's germline CDR1 is SGHDN and CDR2 FVKESK. Sequencing was done on a sample of CD4+ T cells from PBMCs. This sequence was found in a human donor with multiple sclerosis. The chain recombines TRBV14 with TRBJ1-1; D is unclear. In DNA, the CDR3 is TGTGCCAGCAGCTTTCAGCTAGACACTGAAGCTTTCTTT. Translating it yields CASSFQLDTEAFF.